This T cell receptor (beta chain) was sequenced during a study of metastatic and nonmetastatic thyroid tumors. Thyroid surgery was performed in patients who had received no treatment beforehand. Per the germline V gene, CDR1 is MDHEN and CDR2 is SYDVKM. Trimming took off 3 bases at V and 4 bases at J, with 3 bases between the two ends. The length of the CDR3 is 11 residues. TCRdb called clones again from the PCR reads with MiXCR. The sample has fewer than 20,000 clones; about 20% are singletons. The receptor's source is a female donor with papillary thyroid cancer or a benign thyroid nodule (not recorded which). Some clones in this sample may be carry-over from other donors' samples. Sequences were obtained from adjacent normal tissue. V usage is TRBV28 and J usage is TRBJ1-2; no clear D gene. The CDR3 bases are TGTGCCAGCAGTTTTGGCTATGGCTACACCTTC. The encoded protein is CASSFGYGYTF.